The clone carrying this TCR beta chain has only a few counts. One end of the junction is discordant with germline, which a read error may explain. This entry is derived from a study of T cells in Graves' hyperthyroidism and ophthalmopathy. The CDR3 extends over 17 amino acids. The germline V gene encodes CDR1 LNHNV and CDR2 YYDKDF (reference sequence). RNA transcripts provided the source from which TCR beta CDR3 regions were amplified. A set of HTBI primers served as the primers for a first-round RT-PCR of the TCR CDR3. TCRdb processed the multiplex PCR reads anew with MiXCR; each CDR3 protein has one entry. The table shows around 620,000 distinct CDR3 sequences, with roughly 46% occurring only once. Uncontrolled infection, other autoimmune disease, pregnancy and lactation each barred patients from inclusion.

The origin of this receptor is an adult woman with Graves' disease, either hyperthyroidism or ophthalmopathy (not recorded which). The sample consisted of peripheral blood or thyroid tissue (not recorded which). This chain joins TRBV15 and TRBJ1-6; possibly TRBD1 for D (5 bases). As DNA, the CDR3 is TGTGCCGCCAGCAGGGATAAGGGAACGGCGGTGCATTCACCCCTCCACTTT. This gives the protein CAASRDKGTAVHSPLHF.